These 8 T cell receptor beta chains were sequenced from one sample in a study of shared clonotypes between healthy human individuals. Sequencing was performed with immunoSEQ multiplex PCR; in TCRdb, only in-frame clones are kept and a portion is missing. Counted here are some 2,500,000 clones, approximately 93% occurring once; the ten biggest clones make up 0.36%. The source material was naive CD4+ T cells from PBMCs. Noted subset: CD45RA+ positively selected. The receptors shown here come from a man aged 18-30 years in good health. Some clones in this sample may be carry-over from other donors' samples.

The J gene is TRBJ1-1, the V gene TRBV18; 7 bases are shared with TRBD1. Per the germline V gene, CDR1 is KGHSH and CDR2 is LQKENI. V was pared by 6 bases and J by 5 bases, with 9 bases of the junction left unmatched. The CDR3 is 14 residues long. CDR3 DNA: TGTGCCAGCTCGACCCAAGGGACAGTGACTGAAGCTTTCTTT. It translates to CASSTQGTVTEAFF.

The V gene is TRBV4-2, the J gene TRBJ2-1, with 7 bases aligning to TRBD2. The CDR3 covers 16 residues. The V segment lost 2 bases and the J segment 6 bases; nucleotides outside the gene matches: 10. The germline V gene has CDR1 LGHNA and CDR2 YNFKEQ. Written as DNA, the CDR3 is TGTGCCAGCAGCCAATCCACCGCGGGAGTTACCAATGAGCAGTTCTTC. This sequence encodes CASSQSTAGVTNEQFF.

On this clone itself: The same CDR3 also results from other DNA sequences found in this sample. This chain connects TRBV5-6 to TRBJ2-7; 10 nucleotides line up with TRBD1. Trimming removed 0 bases from V and 7 bases from J; junction bases left unmatched: 7. CDR1 is SGHDT, CDR2 YYEEEE, per germline. There are 15 residues in the CDR3. CDR3 nucleotide sequence: TGTGCCAGCAGCTTGGCTGGGACAGGGGCCAGGGAGCAGTACTTC. Its translation is CASSLAGTGAREQYF.

The V call is TRBV7-2, the J call TRBJ2-7; 8 bases align to TRBD2. The CDR3 extends over 16 amino acids. From germline, CDR1 is SGHTA and CDR2 FQGNSA. Trimming removed 6 bases from V and 7 bases from J; junction bases left unmatched: 17. The CDR3 sequence: CASSPLGSGGPREQYF. The CDR3 nucleotides are TGTGCCAGCAGTCCCCTGGGGTCGGGAGGGCCCCGGGAGCAGTACTTC.

This sequence joins TRBV28 and TRBJ2-3, with D possibly being TRBD1 or TRBD2 (5 bases each). The germline V gene encodes CDR1 MDHEN and CDR2 SYDVKM. CDR3 length: 13 residues. V gave up 4 bases and J gave up 5 bases, with 10 bases separating them. In DNA form, the CDR3 reads TGTGCCAGCAGTTATGGGGGTGTAGATACGCAGTATTTT. This codes for CASSYGGVDTQYF.

The V and J genes are TRBV19 and TRBJ1-5; D is undetermined. CDR3 length: 16 amino acids. Germline lookup yields CDR1 LNHDA and CDR2 SQIVND (reference sequence). Trimming shortened V by 4 bases and J by 8 bases, and 21 bases separated the two germline ends. The CDR3 region is CASSTRTDWMQEPQHF. The CDR3 bases are TGTGCCAGTAGTACAAGGACGGACTGGATGCAAGAGCCCCAGCATTTT.

The chain recombines TRBV5-6 with TRBJ2-2; D gene ambiguous. The CDR3 contains 13 residues. From germline, CDR1 is SGHDT and CDR2 YYEEEE. Between the trimmed V and J ends, which lost 3 bases and 1 base, there was a span of 4 bases. The CDR3 region has the DNA TGTGCCAGCAGCTCCTGGAACACCGGGGAGCTGTTTTTT. It is translated as CASSSWNTGELFF.

This rearrangement joins TRBV7-6 to TRBJ2-7; weak D call: TRBD2 (5 bases). The CDR3 length is 13 residues. CDR1 and CDR2 from the germline V gene are SGHVS and FNYEAQ. The germline V and J ends were trimmed by 1 base and 6 bases, with 10 bases remaining between them. The CDR3 spells CASSLGASSEQYF. The CDR3 region has the DNA TGTGCCAGCAGCTTAGGGGCTAGCTCCGAGCAGTACTTC.